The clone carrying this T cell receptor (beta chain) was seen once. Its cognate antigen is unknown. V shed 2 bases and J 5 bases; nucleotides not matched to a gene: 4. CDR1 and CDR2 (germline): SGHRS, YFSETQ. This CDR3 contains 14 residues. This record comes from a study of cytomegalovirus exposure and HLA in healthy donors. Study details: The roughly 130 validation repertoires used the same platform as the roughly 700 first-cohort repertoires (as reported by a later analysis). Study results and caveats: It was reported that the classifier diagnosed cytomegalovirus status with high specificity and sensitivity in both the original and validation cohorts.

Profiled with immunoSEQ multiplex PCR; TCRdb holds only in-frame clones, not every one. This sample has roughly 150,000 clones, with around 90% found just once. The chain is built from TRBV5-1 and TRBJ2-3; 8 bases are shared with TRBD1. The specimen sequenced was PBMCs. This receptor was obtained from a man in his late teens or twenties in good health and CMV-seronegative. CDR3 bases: TGCGCCAGCAGCTTCGACAGGGGTCTAGATACGCAGTATTTT. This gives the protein CASSFDRGLDTQYF.